This T cell receptor beta chain stems from a study of blood T cell repertoires in COVID-19. Profiling relied on immunoSEQ multiplex PCR, and the TCRdb table lists in-frame clones only, not all of them. This sample yields some 110,000 clones, of which approximately 80% are seen a single time; 15% belongs to the top ten. CDR1 and CDR2 from the germline V gene are MNHEY and SVGAGI. V was clipped by 6 bases and J by 5 bases; unmatched bases: 3. The CDR3 loop spans 13 amino acids. The chain couples TRBV6-5 to TRBJ1-5, with 8 nucleotides matching TRBD1. The TCR was taken from a woman of 80 years or more with acute or convalescent COVID-19. Specimen: peripheral blood. The CDR3 protein is CASRGQGDQPQHF. The CDR3 nucleotides are TGTGCCAGCAGAGGACAGGGTGATCAGCCCCAGCATTTT.